Following are 12 T cell receptor beta chains from one sample sequenced in a study of blood T cell repertoires in COVID-19. Assay used: immunoSEQ multiplex PCR; TCRdb lists only in-frame clones, some missing. The sample lists 100,000 to 150,000 clones, less than 85% occurring once. Material for sequencing was peripheral blood. The source of these receptors is a human donor with acute or convalescent COVID-19. The donor label of this sample is uncertain.

Only one count was recorded for this clone. This chain uses TRBV14 with TRBJ1-3, with D hard to call. Germline V lookup: CDR1 SGHDN, CDR2 FVKESK. The CDR3 runs to 17 residues. Trimming took off 1 base at V and 0 bases at J, with 13 bases between the two ends. The CDR3 region has the DNA TGTGCCAGCAGCCAAGGGGGAACGGGGTACTCTGGAAACACCATATATTTT. Its translation is CASSQGGTGYSGNTIYF.

The chain couples TRBV29-1 to TRBJ1-4, with a possible D match to TRBD1 (6 bases). V was shortened by 6 bases and J by 5 bases, with 13 bases between the two germline ends. This CDR3 has 13 residues. Germline V gene lookup returns CDR1 SQVTM and CDR2 ANQGSEA. The CDR3 DNA sequence: TGCAGCGTCCTAGGGGGAATCAATGAAAAACTGTTTTTT. This encodes CSVLGGINEKLFF.

The rearrangement joins TRBV5-8 to TRBJ2-2, with TRBD1 as a possible D gene (6 bases). V was shortened by 1 base and J by 6 bases, with 7 bases between the two germline ends. This CDR3 has 13 residues. CDR1 and CDR2 (germline): SGHTS, YDEGEE. This CDR3 reads CASSLQGSGELFF. DNA for the CDR3: TGTGCCAGCAGCTTGCAGGGGTCCGGGGAGCTGTTTTTT.

This clone was observed a few times. The rearrangement links TRBV7-8 to TRBJ1-1, with D possibly TRBD1 on 6 matching bases. The CDR3 length is 14 residues. The germline gives CDR1 SGHVS, CDR2 FQNEAQ. Trimming removed 3 bases from V and 4 bases from J, with 12 bases in between. This CDR3 reads CASSFQGRTTEAFF. Written as DNA, the CDR3 is TGTGCCAGCAGCTTCCAGGGGCGGACCACTGAAGCTTTCTTT.

V is TRBV5-1 and J is TRBJ2-1; 9 nucleotides agree with TRBD2. V trimming: 2 bases; J trimming: 7 bases; junction bases outside the gene matches: 7. Germline CDR1 SGHRS, CDR2 YFSETQ. This CDR3 contains 15 residues. CDR3: CASSLGLAGRNEQFF. Here the CDR3 DNA reads TGCGCCAGCAGCTTAGGCCTAGCGGGGAGGAATGAGCAGTTCTTC.

The chain joins TRBV24-1 to TRBJ2-7; TRBD1 matches at 9 bases. Germline CDR1 is KGHDR and CDR2 is SFDVKD. CDR3 length: 15 residues. The junction had 3 bases not matched to a gene; V was cut back by 2 bases and J by 2 bases. The CDR3 spells CATSDSGQGTYEQYF. The CDR3 DNA reads as TGTGCCACCAGTGATTCGGGACAGGGCACCTACGAGCAGTACTTC.

The CDR3 here is CASSEEPQGGRYV. The CDR3 nucleotides read TGTGCCAGCAGTGAAGAACCCCAGGGAGGCAGGTACGTC. V and J are TRBV6-1 and TRBJ2-7; maybe TRBD2 (6 bases). The V end was cut by 1 base, the J end by 12 bases, with 16 bases between. Germline V gene sequence: CDR1 MNHNS, CDR2 SASEGT. CDR3 length: 13 residues.

This sequence joins TRBV28 and TRBJ2-7; a weak D match, TRBD1 (5 bases). This CDR3 is built from 13 residues. Trimming cost V 6 bases and J 1 base, with 10 bases left between them. In germline, CDR1 is MDHEN, CDR2 SYDVKM. As DNA, the CDR3 is TGTGCCAGCAGGGCGCAGGGATCCTACGAGCAGTACTTC. Its protein product is CASRAQGSYEQYF.

V and J are TRBV28 and TRBJ2-5, with 9 bases aligning to TRBD1. With 5 bases clipped from V and 6 bases from J, the junction kept 7 bases outside the gene matches. The CDR3 loop spans 14 amino acids. Per germline, CDR1 MDHEN and CDR2 SYDVKM. The CDR3 coding sequence is TGTGCCAGCAGTCCCCCCGGACAGGGGAAGACCCAGTACTTC. This sequence encodes CASSPPGQGKTQYF.

Only one count was recorded for this clone. The genes are TRBV11-2 and TRBJ1-3, with D possibly TRBD1 on 6 matching bases. With 2 bases removed from V and 4 bases from J, the gap between germline ends came to 12 bases. Germline V gene lookup returns CDR1 SGHAT and CDR2 FQNNGV. This CDR3 contains 15 residues. The CDR3 DNA reads as TGTGCCAGCAGCTTAACCACAGGACAGGGAAACACCATATATTTT. Its translation: CASSLTTGQGNTIYF.

This clone was observed once. The genes are TRBV5-1 and TRBJ1-2; TRBD1 is a possible D gene (6 bases). The V gene lost 1 base and the J gene lost 8 bases, with 24 bases spanning the gap. Germline V gene sequence: CDR1 SGHRS, CDR2 YFSETQ. This CDR3 has 17 residues. The CDR3, as DNA: TGCGCCAGCAGCTTGCAGCCACTAGGGGGACCTGGGAGCGGCTACACCTTC. Amino acids: CASSLQPLGGPGSGYTF. The complete variable domain, with remaining parts taken from reference TRBV5-1 and TRBJ1-2, reads KAGVTQTPRYLIKTRGQQVTLSCSPISGHRSVSWYQQTPGQGLQFLFEYFSETQRNKGNFPGRFSGRQFSNSRSEMNVSTLELGDSALYLCASSLQPLGGPGSGYTFGSGTRLTVV.

The chain joins TRBV27 to TRBJ1-1; TRBD1 matches at 8 bases. Germline CDR1 is MNHEY and CDR2 is SMNVEV (reference sequence). Trimming removed 1 base from V and 4 bases from J; junction bases left unmatched: 5. The CDR3 runs 15 residues. CDR3 protein: CASSLYRQGSTEAFF. The CDR3 DNA is TGTGCCAGCAGTTTATACAGACAGGGGTCCACTGAAGCTTTCTTT.